These 18 T cell receptor beta chains were all obtained from the same sample, sequenced in a study of OX40 agonist ivuxolimab in advanced cancers. Here immunoSEQ multiplex PCR was the method, and the copy in TCRdb shows in-frame clones only, minus some. This sample has tens of thousands of clones; over 80% occur once, and the top ten carry around 1.7%. Here the sequenced sample was CD4+ or CD8+ T cells sorted from blood, taken in a trial of the OX40 agonist ivuxolimab. These receptors all come from an adult with an advanced solid tumor such as melanoma, head and neck, liver or kidney cancer.

Concerning this clone itself: Other DNA sequences in the same sample also yield this CDR3. The chain carries TRBV30 and TRBJ1-3; no clear D. Trimming removed 2 bases from V and 0 bases from J, with 5 bases in between. CDR1 GTSNPN and CDR2 SVGIG come from the germline V gene (reference sequence). The CDR3 covers 13 residues. CDR3 DNA sequence: TGTGCCTGGAGTCGGGGCTCTGGAAACACCATATATTTT. Translating gives CAWSRGSGNTIYF.

The chain links TRBV28 to TRBJ1-2; 8 bases match TRBD1. Germline V CDR1 and CDR2: MDHEN, SYDVKM. The V gene end was trimmed by 4 bases and the J gene end by 6 bases; junction bases not matched to a gene: 4. There are 13 residues in the CDR3. In nucleotides, the CDR3 is TGTGCCAGCAGTTCCGGACAGGGAGATGGCTACACCTTC. Translated, it gives CASSSGQGDGYTF.

DNA for the CDR3: TGTGCCAGTAGCCCCCGGTGGAACACCATATATTTT. Translation: CASSPRWNTIYF. The gene calls are TRBV19 and TRBJ1-3; D gene uncertain. There are 12 residues in the CDR3. V lost 6 bases to trimming and J lost 7 bases, with 10 bases between them. Germline values: CDR1 LNHDA, CDR2 SQIVND (reference sequence).

V is TRBV7-2 and J is TRBJ2-5; 12 bases align to TRBD2. V was clipped by 4 bases and J by 2 bases; unmatched bases: 11. This CDR3 is built from 18 residues. Germline V gives CDR1 SGHTA, CDR2 FQGNSA. CDR3 region: CASSSQTSGGELQETQYF. In DNA, the CDR3 is TGTGCCAGCAGCTCTCAGACTAGCGGGGGCGAGCTACAAGAGACCCAGTACTTC.

This chain uses TRBV4-1 with TRBJ2-7; D possibly corresponds to TRBD2 (6 bases). The CDR3 extends over 15 amino acids. The ends were cut back, 6 bases at V and 2 bases at J, with 17 bases in the middle. Germline V CDR1 and CDR2: MGHRA, YSYEKL. The CDR3 DNA reads TGCGCCAGCAGGCGGGACTTTAGATCCACCTACGAGCAGTACTTC. Amino acid sequence: CASRRDFRSTYEQYF.

The chain combines TRBV28 with TRBJ2-5; the match to TRBD2 covers 13 bases. The CDR3 covers 18 residues. The junction had 13 bases not matched to a gene; V was cut back by 7 bases and J by 2 bases. Germline CDR1 is MDHEN and CDR2 is SYDVKM. The DNA of the CDR3 is TGTGCCAGCACCTCCCCCCTCCCGGGACTAGCGGGGCAAGAGACCCAGTACTTC. Its translation is CASTSPLPGLAGQETQYF.

V and J are TRBV6-1 and TRBJ1-6; a possible D gene is TRBD1 (5 bases). Germline-derived CDR1 and CDR2 are MNHNS and SASEGT. With 1 base removed from V and 9 bases from J, the gap between germline ends came to 13 bases. There are 15 residues in the CDR3. CDR3 nucleotides: TGTGCCAGCAGTGAAGTGGTAGGGGCTGGTTCACCCCTCCACTTT. Translating it yields CASSEVVGAGSPLHF.

V is TRBV18 and J is TRBJ1-3, with a tentative D call TRBD1 (6 bases). Trimming shortened V by 6 bases and J by 0 bases, and 9 bases separated the two germline ends. The CDR3 covers 14 residues. Germline V gene data show CDR1 as KGHSH and CDR2 as LQKENI. The CDR3 coding sequence is TGTGCCAGCTCTACAGGGAACTCTGGAAACACCATATATTTT. It translates to CASSTGNSGNTIYF.

The rearrangement links TRBV28 to TRBJ2-1, with 10 bases identical to TRBD2. V was pared by 5 bases and J by 0 bases, with 7 bases of the junction left unmatched. Per the germline V gene, CDR1 is MDHEN and CDR2 is SYDVKM. The CDR3 consists of 17 residues. As DNA, the CDR3 is TGTGCCAGCAGTCCCGGACTAGCGGCAAGCTCCTACAATGAGCAGTTCTTC. Translating gives CASSPGLAASSYNEQFF.

This clone occurred once. The gene calls are TRBV30 and TRBJ2-2; possible D gene TRBD1, 6 bases. The CDR3 is 14 amino acids. Germline V gene sequence: CDR1 GTSNPN, CDR2 SVGIG (reference sequence). V lost 3 bases and J lost 3, with 11 bases in between. The CDR3 loop reads CAWSGTGYTGELFF. CDR3 nucleotides: TGTGCCTGGAGCGGAACAGGGTACACCGGGGAGCTGTTTTTT.

This sequence joins TRBV30 and TRBJ1-2; the D gene is possibly TRBD1 (5 bases). Trimming took off 8 bases at V and 4 bases at J, with 14 bases between the two ends. The CDR3 contains 12 residues. CDR1 and CDR2 from the germline V gene are GTSNPN and SVGIG (reference sequence). The CDR3 bases are TGTGCCGGCAGGGATACCCGCTATGGCTACACCTTC. Its protein product is CAGRDTRYGYTF.

This rearrangement joins TRBV6-4 to TRBJ2-1, with 9 bases identical to TRBD1. The junction had 6 bases not matched to a gene; V was cut back by 3 bases and J by 6 bases. The CDR3 totals 15 residues. The V gene's germline CDR1 is MRHNA and CDR2 SNTAGT. The CDR3 DNA reads TGTGCCAGCAGTGAGCTCTGGACAGGGGTCAATGAGCAGTTCTTC. Amino acid sequence: CASSELWTGVNEQFF.

Turning to this clone: Germline and junction disagree at one end, which may indicate a read error. The chain carries TRBV7-7 and TRBJ2-2; the match to TRBD1 covers 8 bases. CDR3 size: 15 residues. Germline V gives CDR1 SSHAT, CDR2 FNYEAQ (reference sequence). This CDR3 is CASSFDRGDTGELFF. CDR3 DNA sequence: TGTGCTAGCAGCTTTGACAGGGGAGACACCGGGGAGCTGTTTTTT.

This clone was seen once. The genes are TRBV7-9 and TRBJ2-3; 11 bases align to TRBD2. V lost 5 bases to trimming and J lost 2 bases; unmatched junction nucleotides: 6. CDR1 and CDR2 from the germline V gene are SEHNR and FQNEAQ (reference sequence). This CDR3 contains 16 residues. The CDR3 sequence: CASSTGTSGLTDTQYF. CDR3 DNA: TGTGCCAGCAGCACTGGGACTAGCGGCCTCACAGATACGCAGTATTTT.

Only a few counts were recorded for this clone. Compared with germline, one end of the junction differs, possibly owing to a read error. The gene calls are TRBV7-7 and TRBJ2-5; D may correspond to TRBD1 or TRBD2 (6 bases each). Germline V gene sequence: CDR1 SSHAT, CDR2 FNYEAQ (reference sequence). The CDR3 runs 16 residues. DNA for the CDR3: TGTGCTAGCAGCTTAGCTCCTGGGGGGCTGCAAGAGACCCAGTACTTC. Its protein product is CASSLAPGGLQETQYF.

As regards this clone: A junction end diverges from the germline sequence, so it may reflect a read error. The chain links TRBV19 to TRBJ1-1, with D perhaps TRBD1 (5 bases). The CDR3 extends over 18 amino acids. Germline values: CDR1 LNHDA, CDR2 SQIVND (reference sequence). Here the CDR3 reads CASNISPGGGLQPWVAFF. For the CDR3, the DNA is TGTGCCAGTAATATATCCCCGGGGGGGGGTCTTCAACCTTGGGTAGCTTTCTTT.

This clone was seen just once. CDR3 sequence reads: CAISESGIVYEQYF. The CDR3 coding sequence is TGTGCCATCAGTGAGTCCGGGATCGTGTACGAGCAGTACTTC. The chain links TRBV10-3 to TRBJ2-7; weak D call: TRBD2 (5 bases). Germline-derived CDR1 and CDR2 are ENHRY and SYGVKD. The CDR3 contains 14 residues. V was clipped by 0 bases and J by 4 bases, with 10 bases between them.

V gene TRBV4-1 combines with J gene TRBJ1-2; D might be TRBD1 (5 bases). CDR3 length: 14 residues. Trimming took 1 base from V and 3 from J, leaving 9 bases between them. Germline V gene lookup returns CDR1 MGHRA and CDR2 YSYEKL. The CDR3 loop reads CASSQVRAHYGYTF. The CDR3 DNA follows: TGCGCCAGCAGCCAAGTCAGGGCCCACTATGGCTACACCTTC.